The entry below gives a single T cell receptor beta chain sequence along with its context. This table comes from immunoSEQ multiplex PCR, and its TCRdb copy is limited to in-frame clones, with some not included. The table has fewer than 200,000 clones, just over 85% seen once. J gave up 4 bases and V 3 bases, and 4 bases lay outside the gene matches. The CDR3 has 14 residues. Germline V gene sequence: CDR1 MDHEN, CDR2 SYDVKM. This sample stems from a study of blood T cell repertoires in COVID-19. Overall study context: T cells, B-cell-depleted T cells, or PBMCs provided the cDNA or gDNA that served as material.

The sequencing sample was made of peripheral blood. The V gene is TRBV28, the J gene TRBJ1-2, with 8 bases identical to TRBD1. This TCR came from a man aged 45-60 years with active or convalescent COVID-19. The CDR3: CASSFPGGGYGYTF. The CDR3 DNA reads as TGTGCCAGCAGTTTTCCAGGGGGCGGCTATGGCTACACCTTC.